A single sample gave rise to the 32 T cell receptor beta chains below, sequenced in a study of shared clonotypes between healthy human individuals. TCRdb's copy holds only in-frame clones and misses some; the assay was immunoSEQ multiplex PCR. The sample lists over a million clones, just under 99% occurring once. The material sequenced was naive CD4+ T cells sorted from blood. Documented subset: CD45RA+ positively selected. Receptors originate from a young man in good health.

This chain uses TRBV5-8 with TRBJ2-7, with a possible D match to TRBD1 (5 bases). The CDR3 loop spans 15 amino acids. With 4 bases removed from V and 0 bases from J, the gap between germline ends came to 14 bases. From germline, CDR1 is SGHTS and CDR2 YDEGEE. CDR3 amino acids: CASSPFWGDSYEQYF. CDR3 nucleotide sequence: TGTGCCAGCAGCCCGTTTTGGGGCGACTCCTACGAGCAGTACTTC. Using reference TRBV5-8 and TRBJ2-7 for the parts outside the CDR3, the full variable domain is EAGVTQSPTHLIKTRGQQATLRCSPISGHTSVYWYQQALGLGLQFLLWYDEGEERNRGNFPPRFSGRQFPNYSSELNVNALELEDSALYLCASSPFWGDSYEQYFGPGTRLTVT.

The CDR3 sequence: CASRGGGYEQYF. CDR3 coding DNA: TGTGCCAGCAGGGGGGGTGGCTACGAGCAGTACTTC. The chain carries TRBV7-2 and TRBJ2-7; D is perhaps TRBD2 (6 bases). The CDR3 extends over 12 amino acids. The germline V gene has CDR1 SGHTA and CDR2 FQGNSA. The ends were cut back, 6 bases at V and 3 bases at J, with 9 bases in the middle.

The rearrangement joins TRBV5-6 to TRBJ1-3; no definite D call. This CDR3 contains 15 residues. Between the trimmed V and J ends, which lost 1 base and 0 bases, there was a span of 8 bases. The germline gives CDR1 SGHDT, CDR2 YYEEEE. CDR3 in amino acids: CASSLIVLSGNTIYF. The CDR3 DNA reads as TGTGCCAGCAGCTTGATCGTACTCTCTGGAAACACCATATATTTT.

Comments on this clone: At the DNA level, this CDR3 is encoded by other sequences in the same sample as well. V is TRBV7-2 and J is TRBJ1-2; 7 nucleotides agree with TRBD1. The V segment lost 1 base and the J segment 7 bases; nucleotides outside the gene matches: 3. Germline V lookup: CDR1 SGHTA, CDR2 FQGNSA. This CDR3 is 13 amino acids long. CDR3 coding DNA: TGTGCCAGCAGCTTAGAGGGGGCAGGTGGCTACACCTTC. It codes for CASSLEGAGGYTF.

This clone is a singleton in its sample. V gene TRBV5-8 combines with J gene TRBJ1-2; no clear D. Germline V gene data show CDR1 as SGHTS and CDR2 as YDEGEE. The CDR3 contains 16 residues. V was pared by 0 bases and J by 0 bases, with 12 bases between. CDR3 bases: TGTGCCAGCAGCTTGGAACTCGCGGCGGCTAACTATGGCTACACCTTC. It yields the protein CASSLELAAANYGYTF. Variable domain in full (rest from reference TRBV5-8 and TRBJ1-2): EAGVTQSPTHLIKTRGQQATLRCSPISGHTSVYWYQQALGLGLQFLLWYDEGEERNRGNFPPRFSGRQFPNYSSELNVNALELEDSALYLCASSLELAAANYGYTFGSGTRLTVV.

This chain uses TRBV5-5 with TRBJ2-3, with D perhaps matching TRBD1 (5 bases). The CDR3 length is 14 residues. V was shortened by 4 bases and J by 2 bases, with 11 bases between the two germline ends. Germline V gene data show CDR1 as SGHKS and CDR2 as YYEKEE (reference sequence). CDR3 in DNA: TGTGCCAGCAGCCCCGACAGCCTCACAGATACGCAGTATTTT. Translation gives CASSPDSLTDTQYF.

This clone appeared a single time. This rearrangement joins TRBV5-1 to TRBJ2-7, with a weak D call TRBD1 (6 bases). This CDR3 is 11 amino acids long. Trimming pared 4 bases from V and 6 bases from J, leaving 8 bases between. Looked up from germline, CDR1 is SGHRS and CDR2 is YFSETQ. The CDR3: CASSQGGEQYF. Here the CDR3 DNA reads TGCGCCAGCAGCCAAGGGGGCGAGCAGTACTTC. Full variable domain (remainder filled in from reference TRBV5-1 and TRBJ2-7): KAGVTQTPRYLIKTRGQQVTLSCSPISGHRSVSWYQQTPGQGLQFLFEYFSETQRNKGNFPGRFSGRQFSNSRSEMNVSTLELGDSALYLCASSQGGEQYFGPGTRLTVT.

The rearrangement uses TRBV9 and TRBJ2-7; weak D call: TRBD2 (5 bases). Germline V gene lookup returns CDR1 SGDLS and CDR2 YYNGEE. The CDR3 is 13 residues long. V lost 2 bases and J 3 bases, leaving 9 bases between the germline ends. The CDR3 here is CASSVIGGYEQYF. In DNA form, the CDR3 reads TGTGCCAGCAGCGTTATAGGAGGCTACGAGCAGTACTTC.

This chain connects TRBV11-3 to TRBJ2-1; the D gene could be TRBD1 or TRBD2 (5 bases each). Per germline, CDR1 SGHNT and CDR2 YENEEA. The CDR3 is made up of 14 amino acids. Trimming removed 0 bases from V and 7 bases from J, with 10 bases in between. CDR3 in amino acids: CASSLDGTANEQFF. Here the CDR3 DNA reads TGTGCCAGCAGCTTAGATGGGACCGCTAATGAGCAGTTCTTC.

The J gene is TRBJ2-5, the V gene TRBV9; 9 bases match TRBD2. This CDR3 has 15 amino acids. Germline loops: CDR1 SGDLS, CDR2 YYNGEE. J lost 5 bases, V lost 0 bases, and 5 bases had no gene match. Here the CDR3 DNA reads TGTGCCAGCAGCGTAGGTAATAGCGGGAGTGAGACCCAGTACTTC. Its protein product is CASSVGNSGSETQYF.

The chain recombines TRBV5-1 with TRBJ1-4; D is possibly TRBD1 (6 bases). The germline V and J ends were trimmed by 5 bases and 4 bases, with 12 bases remaining between them. The CDR3 has 14 amino acids. Per the germline V gene, CDR1 is SGHRS and CDR2 is YFSETQ. DNA of the CDR3: TGCGCCAGCAGATCGACAGGAGTTAATGAAAAACTGTTTTTT. Translation gives CASRSTGVNEKLFF.

The CDR3: CATSRAGGDEQYF. The CDR3 DNA reads as TGTGCCACCAGCAGAGCAGGGGGCGACGAGCAGTACTTC. The chain has TRBV15 and TRBJ2-7, with 8 bases identical to TRBD1. The CDR3 is made up of 13 amino acids. The V and J ends lost 1 base and 5 bases, in that order; junction bases with no gene match: 1. Per germline, CDR1 LNHNV and CDR2 YYDKDF (reference sequence).

Concerning this clone itself: The sample has other DNA sequences that encode this CDR3 too. This chain uses TRBV28 with TRBJ1-1, with D perhaps matching TRBD1 (6 bases). This CDR3 comprises 15 residues. Germline loops: CDR1 MDHEN, CDR2 SYDVKM. V lost 6 bases to trimming and J lost 5 bases, with 19 bases between them. The CDR3 sequence is CASSPPTGRGTEAFF. CDR3 sequence (DNA): TGTGCCAGCAGCCCACCGACAGGAAGAGGGACTGAAGCTTTCTTT.

The chain has TRBV9 and TRBJ2-7; D is unresolved. V lost 4 bases and J lost 6, with 23 bases in between. This CDR3 is 16 amino acids long. CDR1 and CDR2 from the germline V gene are SGDLS and YYNGEE. The CDR3 is CASSPSQRNSYAEQYF. CDR3 nucleotide sequence: TGTGCCAGCAGCCCTTCGCAGCGAAACAGCTACGCCGAGCAGTACTTC.

The chain couples TRBV29-1 to TRBJ2-5; D might be TRBD1 (5 bases). Germline V gene data show CDR1 as SQVTM and CDR2 as ANQGSEA. Trimming left V 4 bases short and J 5 bases short, with 14 bases between. CDR3 size: 13 residues. The CDR3 reads CSVGRQTMETQYF. CDR3 nucleotides: TGCAGCGTTGGTAGACAGACGATGGAGACCCAGTACTTC.

This clone has only one observation. The chain joins TRBV28 to TRBJ2-7, with TRBD1 identical over 7 bases. V was pared by 5 bases and J by 5 bases, with 12 bases of the junction left unmatched. Germline loops: CDR1 MDHEN, CDR2 SYDVKM. The CDR3 is made up of 15 amino acids. The CDR3 sequence: CASSPPTGLRDEQYF. The CDR3 DNA reads TGTGCCAGCAGTCCCCCGACAGGGCTTAGGGACGAGCAGTACTTC.

V usage is TRBV14 and J usage is TRBJ2-7, with a possible D match to TRBD2 (5 bases). The length of the CDR3 is 17 residues. V shed 0 bases and J shed 3 bases, with 18 bases lying between them. Germline V lookup: CDR1 SGHDN, CDR2 FVKESK. For the CDR3, the DNA is TGTGCCAGCAGCCAAGATATTCCTAGCCCCCTGCACTACGAGCAGTACTTC. Protein product: CASSQDIPSPLHYEQYF.

The chain couples TRBV28 to TRBJ1-2; the match to TRBD1 covers 12 bases. The CDR3 is 15 amino acids. The junction had 7 bases not matched to a gene; V was cut back by 4 bases and J by 7 bases. Germline CDR1 and CDR2: MDHEN and SYDVKM. The DNA of the CDR3 is TGTGCCAGCAGTTCGCCGGGACAGGGGGCGGGTGGCTACACCTTC. This gives the protein CASSSPGQGAGGYTF.

The J gene is TRBJ2-1, the V gene TRBV6-1; no clear D gene. This CDR3 spans 15 amino acids. Germline V gene sequence: CDR1 MNHNS, CDR2 SASEGT. V lost 1 base and J lost 1, with 8 bases in between. CDR3 in amino acids: CASSEGRVSYNEQFF. In DNA, the CDR3 is TGTGCCAGCAGTGAAGGAAGGGTTTCCTACAATGAGCAGTTCTTC.

The chain employs TRBV7-2 and TRBJ2-5; TRBD2 might be the D (6 bases). Trimming left V 4 bases short and J 5 bases short, with 20 bases between. CDR1 is SGHTA, CDR2 FQGNSA, per germline. CDR3 length: 16 amino acids. The CDR3 DNA follows: TGTGCCAGCAGCTCCACCTGGGAGGATAGCCGTGAGACCCAGTACTTC. Protein sequence: CASSSTWEDSRETQYF.

The rearrangement uses TRBV4-1 and TRBJ2-3; 8 bases are shared with TRBD2. Germline-derived CDR1 and CDR2 are MGHRA and YSYEKL. V gave up 0 bases and J gave up 2 bases; unmatched junction bases: 7. The CDR3 totals 17 residues. CDR3 in DNA: TGCGCCAGCAGCCAAGAGGGGGGACTAGACTTCACAGATACGCAGTATTTT. It translates to CASSQEGGLDFTDTQYF.

J is TRBJ2-2 and V is TRBV9; 9 bases map to TRBD1. Trimming cost V 0 bases and J 1 base; bases outside gene matches: 4. This CDR3 region has 17 residues. Germline V gene data show CDR1 as SGDLS and CDR2 as YYNGEE. The CDR3, as DNA: TGTGCCAGCAGCGTAGCGGGGACAGGGTTGAACACCGGGGAGCTGTTTTTT. Its protein product is CASSVAGTGLNTGELFF. Using reference TRBV9 and TRBJ2-2 for the parts outside the CDR3, the full variable domain is DSGVTQTPKHLITATGQRVTLRCSPRSGDLSVYWYQQSLDQGLQFLIQYYNGEERAKGNILERFSAQQFPDLHSELNLSSLELGDSALYFCASSVAGTGLNTGELFFGEGSRLTVL.

This chain uses TRBV25-1 with TRBJ2-1; D may be TRBD2 (5 bases). Germline CDR1 reads MGHDK; CDR2 reads SYGVNS. This CDR3 comprises 15 residues. V lost 3 bases to trimming and J lost 4 bases, with 13 bases between them. The CDR3 here is CASSDSSRIYNEQFF. DNA for the CDR3: TGTGCCAGCAGTGATTCTAGCAGAATATACAATGAGCAGTTCTTC.

This rearrangement joins TRBV5-4 to TRBJ1-4, with TRBD1 matching 9 bases. The CDR3 length is 15 residues. V shed 4 bases and J 6 bases; nucleotides not matched to a gene: 7. The germline CDR1 and CDR2 sequences are SGHNT and YYREEE (reference sequence). CDR3: CASSGPGQGHEKLFF. DNA for the CDR3: TGTGCCAGCAGCGGCCCGGGACAGGGACATGAAAAACTGTTTTTT.

The chain uses TRBV10-3 and TRBJ2-5; 9 bases map to TRBD2. Unmatched junction bases numbered 8, after V lost 3 bases and J lost 0 bases. CDR3 length equals 17 residues. The germline V gene has CDR1 ENHRY and CDR2 SYGVKD. CDR3 amino acids: CAISDPTSGRYQETQYF. The CDR3 nucleotides are TGTGCCATCAGTGACCCGACTAGCGGAAGGTACCAAGAGACCCAGTACTTC.

The V and J genes are TRBV19 and TRBJ1-1; D remains unclear. The V end was cut by 3 bases, the J end by 2 bases, with 4 bases between. Germline values: CDR1 LNHDA, CDR2 SQIVND (reference sequence). The CDR3 covers 12 residues. CDR3 sequence: CASSIHNTEAFF. The CDR3 nucleotides read TGTGCCAGTAGTATTCATAACACTGAAGCTTTCTTT.

V usage is TRBV5-1 and J usage is TRBJ1-5; maybe TRBD1 (6 bases). CDR1 and CDR2 (germline): SGHRS, YFSETQ. V lost 0 bases, J lost 4 bases, and 8 bases lay in between. This CDR3 is 14 amino acids long. The DNA for the CDR3 is TGCGCCAGCAGCTTGGGACAGGAGAATCAGCCCCAGCATTTT. Translation: CASSLGQENQPQHF. Variable domain in full (rest from reference TRBV5-1 and TRBJ1-5): KAGVTQTPRYLIKTRGQQVTLSCSPISGHRSVSWYQQTPGQGLQFLFEYFSETQRNKGNFPGRFSGRQFSNSRSEMNVSTLELGDSALYLCASSLGQENQPQHFGDGTRLSIL.

This chain uses TRBV5-6 with TRBJ2-7; D is possibly TRBD1 (6 bases). From germline, CDR1 is SGHDT and CDR2 YYEEEE. Trimming stripped 1 base from V and 4 bases from J, with 21 bases between. This CDR3 contains 17 residues. The CDR3 sequence: CASSLFLVQDRDYEQYF. DNA of the CDR3: TGTGCCAGCAGCTTGTTCCTTGTGCAGGACAGAGATTACGAGCAGTACTTC.

Regarding this clone: Other DNA sequences from this sample encode an identical CDR3 as well. The chain links TRBV5-4 to TRBJ2-7; D gene unclear. The CDR3 contains 14 residues. Between the trimmed V and J ends, which lost 0 bases and 0 bases, there was a span of 7 bases. Per germline, CDR1 SGHNT and CDR2 YYREEE (reference sequence). This CDR3 reads CASSLDLSSYEQYF. CDR3 coding DNA: TGTGCCAGCAGCTTGGACCTAAGCTCCTACGAGCAGTACTTC. Full variable domain (missing parts from reference TRBV5-4 and TRBJ2-7): ETGVTQSPTHLIKTRGQQVTLRCSSQSGHNTVSWYQQALGQGPQFIFQYYREEENGRGNFPPRFSGLQFPNYSSELNVNALELDDSALYLCASSLDLSSYEQYFGPGTRLTVT.

The CDR3 coding sequence is TGTGCCAGCCACTTGGGACGGGGAGGCCAAGAGACCCAGTACTTC. It is translated as CASHLGRGGQETQYF. The V call is TRBV5-4, the J call TRBJ2-5, with D perhaps matching TRBD2 (6 bases). V lost 7 bases and J lost 1, with 17 bases in between. From germline, CDR1 is SGHNT and CDR2 YYREEE (reference sequence). CDR3 length: 15 residues.

V gene TRBV4-3 combines with J gene TRBJ2-7, with a possible D match to TRBD1 (6 bases). Germline V CDR1 and CDR2: LGHNA, YSLEER. The CDR3 spans 14 residues. Trimming took off 0 bases at V and 6 bases at J, with 12 bases between the two ends. This chain's CDR3 is CASSQDGTGLEQYF. The DNA for the CDR3 is TGCGCCAGCAGCCAAGATGGAACAGGGCTCGAGCAGTACTTC.

The rearrangement uses TRBV5-4 and TRBJ2-5; a weak D match, TRBD2 (6 bases). Between the trimmed V and J ends, which lost 6 bases and 5 bases, there was a span of 14 bases. This CDR3 spans 13 amino acids. Per germline, CDR1 SGHNT and CDR2 YYREEE (reference sequence). CDR3 in amino acids: CASKTSRGETQYF. For the CDR3, the DNA is TGTGCCAGCAAAACGTCCCGGGGGGAGACCCAGTACTTC.